The 8 T cell receptor beta chains presented below share a single source sample, sequenced in a study of T-cell memory formation after mild COVID-19 (dated by TCRdb to about 2021). To prepare the library, 5' RACE was applied. Sequencing relied on an Illumina NovaSeq 6000. TCRdb trimmed the raw reads at Q25, called clones with MiXCR and kept productive beta chains. Every distinct CDR3 protein forms one entry, paired with its most common genes and DNA. This sample has 400,000 to 550,000 distinct CDR3 sequences in its table, and around 27% of those were observed once. Approximately 13% of the sample rests with the top ten. Sequenced sample: PBMCs or a T cell subset sorted from them (not recorded which). The source of these receptors is an adult woman who had mild COVID-19 (a few samples of this study predate the infection). The sample titles of this study are shuffled in the database, so cell type and time point are left out; the donor was told from shared clones.

The chain employs TRBV20-1 and TRBJ2-1; 9 nucleotides line up with TRBD2. The V gene end was trimmed by 4 bases and the J gene end by 7 bases; junction bases not matched to a gene: 8. CDR1 DFQATT and CDR2 SNEGSKA come from the germline V gene (reference sequence). The CDR3 spans 14 residues. The chain's CDR3 is CSAILAGLGNEQFF. The CDR3 bases are TGCAGTGCTATACTAGCGGGCTTGGGAAATGAGCAGTTCTTC.

J is TRBJ1-3 and V is TRBV29-1, with TRBD1 matching over 7 bases. The CDR3 runs to 14 residues. Trimming at V came to 7 bases and at J to 4 bases, leaving 10 bases not matched to a gene. In germline, CDR1 is SQVTM, CDR2 ANQGSEA. The CDR3 sequence: CSAVRGTAGNTIYF. The CDR3 region has the DNA TGCAGCGCCGTGAGGGGGACAGCCGGAAACACCATATATTTT.

The sample holds a few counts of this clonotype. The chain uses TRBV7-2 and TRBJ2-1; 9 bases agree with TRBD2. CDR3 size: 15 residues. Germline V gene sequence: CDR1 SGHTA, CDR2 FQGNSA. J gave up 8 bases and V 2 bases, and 7 bases lay outside the gene matches. In DNA, the CDR3 is TGTGCCAGCAGCTTAAGTCTAGCGGGAAGGTATGAGCAGTTCTTC. Amino acid sequence: CASSLSLAGRYEQFF.

The chain is built from TRBV20-1 and TRBJ2-7, with 8 nucleotides matching TRBD1. This CDR3 spans 14 amino acids. Germline CDR1 is DFQATT and CDR2 is SNEGSKA (reference sequence). J gave up 3 bases and V 6 bases, and 10 bases lay outside the gene matches. The CDR3: CSARPGTGRYEQYF. CDR3 bases: TGCAGTGCGAGGCCCGGGACAGGCCGCTACGAGCAGTACTTC.

The sample holds a few counts of this clonotype. V usage is TRBV12-3 or TRBV12-4 and J usage is TRBJ2-5; D perhaps matches TRBD2 (6 bases). V was pared by 4 bases and J by 5 bases, with 20 bases between. There are 16 residues in the CDR3. The CDR3 bases are TGTGCCAGCAGTTCTTACGACACCTTTGGGGGGGAGACCCAGTACTTC. Its translation is CASSSYDTFGGETQYF.

This clonotype showed up just a few times. The gene calls are TRBV5-1 and TRBJ1-1, with TRBD1 matching 7 bases. The ends lost 0 bases at V and 7 bases at J; junction bases unmatched: 3. CDR1 and CDR2 (germline): SGHRS, YFSETQ. This CDR3 is built from 13 residues. CDR3 in DNA: TGCGCCAGCAGCTTGGGACAGGGAATTGAAGCTTTCTTT. Residues: CASSLGQGIEAFF.

Notes on this clonotype: This may stem from a read error, because a much larger clone lies one nucleotide away. The gene calls are TRBV20-1 and TRBJ2-1; D remains ambiguous. The CDR3 spans 14 residues. Germline lookup yields CDR1 DFQATT and CDR2 SNEGSKA (reference sequence). In DNA form, the CDR3 reads TGCAGTTCTAGGTCCCTTTGGTCCTACAATGAGCAGTTCTTC. Translated: CSSRSLWSYNEQFF.

The chain recombines TRBV24-1 with TRBJ2-3, with 16 nucleotides matching TRBD2. CDR3 length equals 21 residues. Per germline, CDR1 KGHDR and CDR2 SFDVKD. Trimming took 5 bases from V and 3 from J; bases not matched to a gene: 16. CDR3: CATSGGTGLAGGRGWTDTQYF. Here the CDR3 DNA reads TGTGCCACCAGTGGGGGGACGGGACTAGCGGGGGGGCGTGGATGGACAGATACGCAGTATTTT.